One sample yielded the 22 T cell receptor beta chains listed below, sequenced in a study of T cells in women clearing cervical HPV infection (dated by TCRdb to the late 2010s). The library relied on the immunoSEQ multiplex PCR assay. TCRdb's version of the immuneACCESS table is confined to in-frame rearrangements and falls short of the full clone set. An unresolved V gene accounts for under half of the shortfall where checked; the remainder is of unknown origin. The table for this sample records about 36,000 clones. The biggest ten clones account for about 1.8% of the sample. The specimen sequenced was blood buffy coat. The receptors originated from a woman aged 18 to 75 with a cervical HPV16 infection that either progressed to CIN3+ or cleared (not recorded which).

In regard to this clone: Sequencing ends 3 residues short of the CDR3 end; the germline J gene provides the rest. The chain links TRBV11-2 to TRBJ2-7; the D gene is possibly TRBD1 (6 bases). The V end was cut by 5 bases, the J end by 3 bases, with 14 bases between. The length of the CDR3 is 14 residues. Germline V CDR1 and CDR2: SGHAT, FQNNGV. The CDR3 reads CASSINRDRYEQYF. The sequenced CDR3 bases are TGTGCCAGCAGCATAAACAGGGATCGCTACGAG.

About this clone itself: The read ends 3 residues shy of where the CDR3 ends; the end is completed using the germline J gene. V is TRBV2 and J is TRBJ1-5, with D perhaps matching TRBD1 (5 bases). CDR1 SNHLY and CDR2 FYNNEI come from the germline V gene. V was pared by 5 bases and J by 3 bases, with 11 bases between. The CDR3 consists of 14 residues. The DNA read from the CDR3 is TGTGCCAGCAGTATTAACAGGAACAATCAGCCC. Translation: CASSINRNNQP. The entire CDR3 sequence reads CASSINRNNQPQHF.

Concerning this clone: Read coverage stops 3 residues before the CDR3 terminus; the germline J gene supplies the remainder. V usage is TRBV7-2 and J usage is TRBJ1-1, with 9 bases aligning to TRBD1. The length of the CDR3 is 13 residues. Germline values: CDR1 SGHTA, CDR2 FQGNSA. V shed 8 bases and J 7 bases; nucleotides not matched to a gene: 8. CDR3 sequence: CASRDRAYGEAFF. CDR3 DNA (partial): TGTGCCAGCCGGGACAGGGCATATGGTGAA.

Of note for this clone: The DNA ends 3 residues before the CDR3 does, and the rest of the CDR3 is filled in from the germline J gene. The chain links TRBV20-1 to TRBJ2-2; tentative D call: TRBD2 (7 bases). The CDR3 totals 16 residues. Trimming pared 6 bases from V and 4 bases from J, leaving 21 bases between. The germline gives CDR1 DFQATT, CDR2 SNEGSKA (reference sequence). The CDR3 here is CSAPGGQRGFTGELFF. CDR3 bases read: TGCAGTGCCCCCGGGGGCCAGCGGGGCTTCACCGGGGAG.

About this clone: With the read ending 3 residues before the CDR3 end, the germline J gene is used to fill in that end. The chain combines TRBV29-1 with TRBJ1-2, with 11 positions matching TRBD1. This CDR3 is built from 13 residues. The germline V gene encodes CDR1 SQVTM and CDR2 ANQGSEA. CDR3 sequence: CSVEGTGGNGYTF. The part of the CDR3 DNA that was read is TGCAGCGTTGAGGGGACAGGGGGGAACGGC.

Note on this clone: Coverage ceases 3 residues before the CDR3 finishes, and the germline J gene fills in the end. This chain connects TRBV7-2 to TRBJ1-1; D remains ambiguous. This CDR3 spans 13 amino acids. Germline V gene data show CDR1 as SGHTA and CDR2 as FQGNSA. The CDR3 bases that were read are TGTGCCAGCAGCTTAGGAGGTGACTTTAAG. It codes for CASSLGGDFK. The entire CDR3 reads CASSLGGDFKAFF.

CDR3 residues: CASSIGGWKETQYF. CDR3 DNA, as far as it was read: TGTGCCAGCAGCATCGGGGGTTGGAAAGAGACG. This chain uses TRBV7-2 with TRBJ2-3, with D possibly matching TRBD2 (6 bases). The read falls 3 residues short of the CDR3 end, and the missing part is taken from the germline J gene. In germline, CDR1 is SGHTA, CDR2 FQGNSA. This CDR3 spans 14 amino acids. The full variable domain, with the rest looked up from reference TRBV7-2 and TRBJ2-3, is GAGVSQSPSNKVTEKGKDVELRCDPISGHTALYWYRQSLGQGLEFLIYFQGNSAPDKSGLPSDRFSAERTGGSVSTLTIQRTQQEDSAVYLCASSIGGWKETQYFGPGTRLTVL.

Details on this clone: The sequence runs out 3 residues before the end of the CDR3; the remainder is reconstructed from the germline J gene. This chain links TRBV20-1 with TRBJ1-1; D unclear. This CDR3 contains 12 residues. The germline gives CDR1 DFQATT, CDR2 SNEGSKA (reference sequence). The V end was cut by 1 base, the J end by 1 base, with 4 bases between. The DNA read from the CDR3 is TGCAGTGCTAGAGTCGGGAACACTGAA. Its protein is CSARVGNTE. The full CDR3 sequence reads CSARVGNTEAFF.

A remark on this clone: The read gets to within 3 residues of the CDR3 end, and the germline J gene fills in the rest. V gene TRBV5-6 combines with J gene TRBJ2-7; D might be TRBD1 (6 bases). This CDR3 has 13 amino acids. Deletions cut 5 bases from V and 5 bases from J, with 14 bases between. Germline CDR1 is SGHDT and CDR2 is YYEEEE. The CDR3 loop reads CASSQTTGNEQYF. CDR3 DNA, as far as it was read: TGTGCCAGCAGTCAGACCACAGGGAACGAG.

With respect to this clone: The missing CDR3 end, 3 residues past where the read stops, is filled in from the germline J gene. The V and J genes are TRBV2 and TRBJ2-1; 9 bases line up with TRBD1. CDR3 length: 15 amino acids. Trimming took 6 bases from V and 5 from J; bases not matched to a gene: 8. Germline CDR1 reads SNHLY; CDR2 reads FYNNEI. The CDR3 is CASSWTGAPNNEQFF. CDR3 DNA, as far as it was read: TGTGCCAGCAGCTGGACAGGGGCCCCAAACAATGAG.

The CDR3 DNA, read in part, is TGCAGTGCTAGCACTGGGGGGGGAGATACC. This gives the protein CSASTGGGDT. Given in full, the CDR3 is CSASTGGGDTQYF. The V and J genes are TRBV20-1 and TRBJ2-5; 7 nucleotides match TRBD2. The read halts 3 residues ahead of the CDR3 end, with the missing end drawn from the germline J gene. The CDR3 totals 13 residues. The germline CDR1 and CDR2 sequences are DFQATT and SNEGSKA (reference sequence).

Comment on this clone: The read finishes 3 residues shy of the CDR3 end, and the germline J gene is used to complete it. The V gene is TRBV28, the J gene TRBJ1-1, with a tentative D call TRBD1 (6 bases). Trimming shortened V by 2 bases and J by 5 bases, and 12 bases separated the two germline ends. The CDR3 has 14 amino acids. Germline CDR1 reads MDHEN; CDR2 reads SYDVKM. Incomplete CDR3 DNA: TGTGCCAGCAGTTTAGGTAGGACAGCAACTGAA. As protein: CASSLGRTATE. The full CDR3 is CASSLGRTATEAFF.

Turning to this clone: The read terminates 3 residues ahead of where the CDR3 ends, so the germline J gene completes it. The V gene is TRBV5-4, the J gene TRBJ2-3; maybe TRBD2 (6 bases). The CDR3 consists of 16 residues. V was cut by 0 bases and J by 2 bases, with 13 bases left in between. CDR1 and CDR2 (germline): SGHNT, YYREEE (reference sequence). CDR3 region: CASSLDPRGYTDTQYF. The CDR3 DNA, read in part, is TGTGCCAGCAGCTTGGATCCGCGGGGTTACACAGATACG.

As regards this clone: The read terminates 3 residues ahead of where the CDR3 ends, so the germline J gene completes it. The chain combines TRBV28 with TRBJ2-3; TRBD1 matches 7 bases. The CDR3 runs 14 residues. Trimming removed 10 bases from V and 3 bases from J; junction bases left unmatched: 10. CDR1 is MDHEN, CDR2 SYDVKM, per germline. The CDR3 bases that were read are TGTGCCACCGAGGGGGCAGGGGCTACAGATACG. It encodes CATEGAGATDT. The entire CDR3 protein is CATEGAGATDTQYF.

The CDR3 sequence is CASSEARGSYYEQYF. The sequenced CDR3 bases are TGTGCCAGCAGTGAAGCGCGCGGCAGCTACTACGAG. The V gene is TRBV6-1, the J gene TRBJ2-7; no reliable D call. From the germline J gene comes the end of the CDR3, since the read stops 3 residues before it. CDR3 length equals 15 residues. V was cut by 0 bases and J by 3 bases, with 12 bases left in between. Germline V gene lookup returns CDR1 MNHNS and CDR2 SASEGT.

This clone is called medium-sized based on its frequency. The read stops 3 residues short of the end of the CDR3; the missing end is completed from the germline J gene. The chain couples TRBV2 to TRBJ2-4; no clear D gene. This CDR3 spans 15 amino acids. Trimming cost V 3 bases and J 1 base, with 10 bases left between them. Germline CDR1 and CDR2: SNHLY and FYNNEI. The CDR3 protein is CASSDRLGAKNIQYF. The CDR3 bases that were read are TGTGCCAGCAGTGATCGTCTCGGGGCCAAAAACATT.

As regards this clone: Read coverage stops 3 residues before the CDR3 terminus; the germline J gene supplies the remainder. The J gene is TRBJ1-2, the V gene TRBV19, with 7 bases identical to TRBD1. Germline values: CDR1 LNHDA, CDR2 SQIVND (reference sequence). This CDR3 contains 15 residues. The CDR3 DNA, read in part, is TGTGCCAGTATCGGACAGGTGGGCTCCTACAATGAC. Its protein product is CASIGQVGSYND. In full, the CDR3 reads CASIGQVGSYNDYTF.

Details on this clone: The read ends 3 residues early relative to the CDR3; the germline J gene fills the gap. The chain carries TRBV20-1 and TRBJ2-5; TRBD2 matches at 7 bases. Germline-derived CDR1 and CDR2 are DFQATT and SNEGSKA (reference sequence). The trim removed 5 bases at V and 5 bases at J, leaving 14 bases unmatched. The CDR3 length is 15 residues. Incomplete CDR3 DNA: TGCAGTGCTGAGCCCCCGAACGGGGGGTGGGAGACC. Translated, it gives CSAEPPNGGWET. The complete CDR3 sequence is CSAEPPNGGWETQYF.

Notes on this clone: The CDR3 end is not reached by the read, which stops 3 residues before it; the germline J gene fills it in. The V and J genes are TRBV5-1 and TRBJ1-6, with D possibly being TRBD1 (6 bases). The CDR3 is 18 residues long. The ends were cut back, 1 base at V and 8 bases at J, with 22 bases in the middle. Germline CDR1 and CDR2: SGHRS and YFSETQ. The covered CDR3 bases are TGCGCCAGCAGCTTGAACCCTGGGGGTACAGGGCTAGATTCACCC. Amino acid sequence: CASSLNPGGTGLDSP. The full CDR3 protein reads CASSLNPGGTGLDSPLHF.

Of note for this clone: The read falls 3 residues short of the CDR3 end, and the missing part is taken from the germline J gene. This chain uses TRBV7-3 with TRBJ2-2; weak D call: TRBD2 (5 bases). Trimming pared 4 bases from V and 10 bases from J, leaving 16 bases between. From germline, CDR1 is SGHTA and CDR2 FQGTGA. This CDR3 comprises 14 residues. CDR3 DNA (partial): TGTGCCAGCAGCTCGCGGGCCACCCTCGAGGAG. Translating gives CASSSRATLEE. In full, the CDR3 is CASSSRATLEELFF. Complete variable domain (other parts from reference TRBV7-3 and TRBJ2-2): GAGVSQTPSNKVTEKGKYVELRCDPISGHTALYWYRQSLGQGPEFLIYFQGTGAADDSGLPNDRFFAVRPEGSVSTLKIQRTERGDSAVYLCASSSRATLEELFFGEGSRLTVL.

Points on this clone: The observed sequence ends 3 residues before the CDR3 terminus, with the missing tail filled in from the germline J gene. V is TRBV20-1 and J is TRBJ2-7, with 8 bases fitting TRBD2. J was trimmed by 1 base and V by 0 bases; bases with no gene match: 5. The CDR3 totals 15 residues. Germline V gene lookup returns CDR1 DFQATT and CDR2 SNEGSKA (reference sequence). CDR3 bases read: TGCAGTGCTAGAGATAAGCGGGGGCGATCCTACGAG. Protein sequence: CSARDKRGRSYE. Given in full, the CDR3 is CSARDKRGRSYEQYF.

For this clone: The observed sequence ends 3 residues before the CDR3 terminus, with the missing tail filled in from the germline J gene. This rearrangement joins TRBV2 to TRBJ2-3; D ambiguous. This CDR3 has 13 residues. V lost 4 bases and J 0 bases, leaving 5 bases between the germline ends. Looked up from germline, CDR1 is SNHLY and CDR2 is FYNNEI. The part of the CDR3 DNA that was read is TGTGCCAGCAGTGGTCAGAGCACAGATACG. This gives the protein CASSGQSTDT. The full-length CDR3 reads as CASSGQSTDTQYF.